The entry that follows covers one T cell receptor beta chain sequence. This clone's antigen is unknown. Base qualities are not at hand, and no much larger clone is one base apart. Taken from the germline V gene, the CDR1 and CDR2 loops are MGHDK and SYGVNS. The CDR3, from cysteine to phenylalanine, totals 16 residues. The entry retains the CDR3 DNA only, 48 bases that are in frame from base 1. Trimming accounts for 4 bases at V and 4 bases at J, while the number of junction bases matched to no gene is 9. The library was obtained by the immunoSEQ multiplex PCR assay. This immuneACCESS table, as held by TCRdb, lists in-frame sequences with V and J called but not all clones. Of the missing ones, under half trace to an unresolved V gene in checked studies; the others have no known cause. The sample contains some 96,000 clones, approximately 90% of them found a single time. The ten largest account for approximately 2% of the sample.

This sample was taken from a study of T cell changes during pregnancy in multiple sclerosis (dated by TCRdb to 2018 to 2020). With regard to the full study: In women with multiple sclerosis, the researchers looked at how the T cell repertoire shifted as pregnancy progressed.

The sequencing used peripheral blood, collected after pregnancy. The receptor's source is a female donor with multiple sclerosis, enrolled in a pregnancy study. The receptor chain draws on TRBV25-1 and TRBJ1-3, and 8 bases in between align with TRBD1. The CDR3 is CASSGGGQGIGNTIYF. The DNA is TGTGCCAGCAGTGGAGGCGGACAGGGAATAGGAAACACCATATATTTT.